Sequencing of this TCR beta chain was carried out in a study of cytomegalovirus exposure and HLA in healthy donors. Regarding the study as a whole: Most observed TCR sequences were rare, whereas some public TCRs were detected in many donors. Among the CMV-associated chains, three were confirmed in vitro as specific for CMV antigens.

PCR involved 60 Vbeta and 13 Jbeta primers. Sequencing was performed with immunoSEQ multiplex PCR; in TCRdb, only in-frame clones are kept and a portion is missing. The repertoire holds about 55,000 clones, about 82% seen once, with roughly 1.5% in the top ten. Note on this clone: Its matching antigen is unknown.

The CDR3 loop spans 15 amino acids. V shed 6 bases and J 4 bases; nucleotides not matched to a gene: 9. From germline, CDR1 is MGHRA and CDR2 YSYEKL. The V and J genes are TRBV4-1 and TRBJ2-1, with 7 nucleotides matching TRBD2. Sequences were obtained from PBMCs. The TCR originated in a man younger than 45 in good health and CMV-seronegative. CDR3 DNA sequence: TGCGCCAGCAGTCTCGGGGGGTCCGGGTACAATGAGCAGTTCTTC. Encoded protein: CASSLGGSGYNEQFF.